These 20 T cell receptor beta chains originate from one sample sequenced in a study of T cell clonality in common variable immunodeficiency. Libraries were prepared by immunoSEQ multiplex PCR; TCRdb keeps only in-frame clonotypes and omits some of them. Recorded here are about 34,000 clones, none singletons. The material sequenced was peripheral blood mononuclear cells. All receptors come from a person aged 18-70 years in good health.

This clone was recorded many times. The read gets to within 3 residues of the CDR3 end, and the germline J gene fills in the rest. This chain joins TRBV5-8 and TRBJ1-2; 10 bases align to TRBD1. There are 15 residues in the CDR3. The germline gives CDR1 SGHTS, CDR2 YDEGEE. V dropped 0 bases and J dropped 3; count of bases not matched to a gene: 2. CDR3 DNA (partial): TGTGCCAGCAGCTTGGCGGGACAGGGGCACTATGGC. It is translated as CASSLAGQGHYG. The whole CDR3 protein reads CASSLAGQGHYGYTF.

This clone was recorded at least ten times. Incomplete CDR3 DNA: TGCAGTGCTAGGGGACTGTATGGGGCGGAGACG. Its protein product is CSARGLYGAET. From start to end, the CDR3 is CSARGLYGAETQYF. The chain links TRBV20-1 to TRBJ2-3; D perhaps matches TRBD2 (6 bases). The sequenced fragment ends 3 residues before the CDR3 boundary, so the rest is inferred from the germline J gene. The germline gives CDR1 DFQATT, CDR2 SNEGSKA (reference sequence). CDR3 length: 14 amino acids.

This clone was detected many times. The sequence runs out 3 residues before the end of the CDR3; the remainder is reconstructed from the germline J gene. J is TRBJ2-5 and V is TRBV20-1; weak D call: TRBD1 (5 bases). CDR1 and CDR2 from the germline V gene are DFQATT and SNEGSKA (reference sequence). Deletions cut 0 bases from V and 4 bases from J, with 18 bases between. The CDR3 loop spans 16 amino acids. This CDR3 is CSARDSGQGPPETQYF. The sequenced part of the CDR3 DNA is TGCAGTGCTAGAGACTCTGGCCAGGGCCCTCCAGAGACC.

The table lists this clone with a few counts. Its ends do not fully match the called genes, so a read error is possible. Sequencing ends 3 residues short of the CDR3 end; the germline J gene provides the rest. This sequence joins TRBV7-9 and TRBJ2-7, with D unclear. Per germline, CDR1 SEHNR and CDR2 FQNEAQ (reference sequence). The CDR3 has 11 amino acids. CDR3 sequence: CTSEQAYEQYF. Partial CDR3 DNA: TGCACCAGCGAGCAGGCCTACGAG.

This clone was recorded at least ten times. The sequenced CDR3 bases are TGTGCCAGCAGTGCTCGAGACAGATCCTACGAG. The encoded protein is CASSARDRSYE. The CDR3 as a whole reads CASSARDRSYEQYF. The rearrangement joins TRBV6-1 to TRBJ2-7; D perhaps matches TRBD1 (5 bases). The read finishes 3 residues shy of the CDR3 end, and the germline J gene is used to complete it. Germline CDR1 is MNHNS and CDR2 is SASEGT. This CDR3 region has 14 residues. V lost 4 bases and J lost 1, with 11 bases in between.

This clone was observed a few times. The CDR3 end falls 3 residues outside the read, so it is completed with the germline J gene. This rearrangement joins TRBV5-1 to TRBJ2-1; perhaps TRBD1 as D (7 bases). Deletions cut 1 base from V and 2 bases from J, with 10 bases between. Germline loops: CDR1 SGHRS, CDR2 YFSETQ. This CDR3 is 15 amino acids long. Incomplete CDR3 DNA: TGCGCCAGCAGCTTGCAGGGGGGTCCCTACAATGAG. This gives the protein CASSLQGGPYNE. The whole CDR3 protein reads CASSLQGGPYNEQFF.

This clone appeared many times. Incomplete CDR3 DNA: TGCGCCAGCAGTCAAAAACCGGTTCCTGACACC. Its translation: CASSQKPVPDT. The whole CDR3 is CASSQKPVPDTIYF. The gene calls are TRBV4-1 and TRBJ1-3, with D unclear. Read sequence stops 3 residues before the CDR3 end, and the germline J gene provides the missing end. Trimming took off 6 bases at V and 8 bases at J, with 17 bases between the two ends. Germline V gene sequence: CDR1 MGHRA, CDR2 YSYEKL. The CDR3 consists of 14 residues.

In this sample, this clone turned up many times. The read halts 3 residues ahead of the CDR3 end, with the missing end drawn from the germline J gene. The chain joins TRBV6-2 or TRBV6-3 to TRBJ2-3; possible D gene TRBD1, 6 bases. CDR1 is MNHEY and CDR2 is SVGEGT in the germline V gene. Trimming removed 4 bases at V and 5 bases at J, with 19 bases between. There are 16 residues in the CDR3. CDR3 DNA, as far as it was read: TGTGCCAGCAGTTCCCCCCCCCTTTGGGGGCGAGATACG. Amino acids: CASSSPPLWGRDT. The complete CDR3 protein is CASSSPPLWGRDTQYF.

This clone was seen ten or more times. Coverage ceases 3 residues before the CDR3 finishes, and the germline J gene fills in the end. This rearrangement joins TRBV2 to TRBJ2-3; 8 bases are a match to TRBD1. The CDR3 extends over 16 amino acids. The germline V gene has CDR1 SNHLY and CDR2 FYNNEI. The ends lost 4 bases at V and 8 bases at J; junction bases unmatched: 14. CDR3 protein: CASSGRAGGGGGTQYF. The sequenced part of the CDR3 DNA is TGTGCCAGCAGTGGGAGGGCAGGGGGCGGTGGAGGTACG.

This clone was counted many times. The read comes to an end 3 residues before the CDR3 does, leaving the germline J gene to fill in the end. This chain connects TRBV4-1 to TRBJ2-1, with 8 positions matching TRBD2. Per germline, CDR1 MGHRA and CDR2 YSYEKL. Trimming took 4 bases from V and 2 from J; bases not matched to a gene: 4. This CDR3 is 15 amino acids long. CDR3 residues: CASSPSGRTYNEQFF. The CDR3 DNA, read in part, is TGCGCCAGCAGCCCCAGCGGGAGAACCTACAATGAG.

This clone was recorded many times. Coverage ceases 3 residues before the CDR3 finishes, and the germline J gene fills in the end. Additional DNA sequences in this sample encode the identical CDR3. This rearrangement joins TRBV18 to TRBJ2-7; D assignment may be TRBD1 or TRBD2 (6 bases each). The germline V and J ends were trimmed by 2 bases and 0 bases, with 14 bases remaining between them. The CDR3 runs to 16 residues. Germline values: CDR1 KGHSH, CDR2 LQKENI. Partial CDR3 DNA: TGTGCCAGCTCACCAACCAGGGGAGGAGACTCCTACGAG. Translating gives CASSPTRGGDSYE. The CDR3 as a whole reads CASSPTRGGDSYEQYF.

This clone was seen repeatedly, ten times or more. The missing CDR3 end, 3 residues past where the read stops, is filled in from the germline J gene. J is TRBJ2-2 and V is TRBV19; the D gene is possibly TRBD1 (6 bases). This CDR3 has 15 residues. In germline, CDR1 is LNHDA, CDR2 SQIVND (reference sequence). Trimming took off 5 bases at V and 2 bases at J, with 12 bases between the two ends. CDR3 protein: CASSSPGHNTGELFF. Incomplete CDR3 DNA: TGTGCCAGTAGTTCCCCGGGACACAACACCGGGGAG.

This clone was observed many times. The CDR3 extends 3 residues past the end of the read, so its final part is completed from the germline J gene. The rearrangement links TRBV12-5 to TRBJ2-1; 14 bases fit TRBD2. The CDR3 contains 20 residues. V dropped 0 bases and J dropped 2; count of bases not matched to a gene: 9. Germline V gives CDR1 LGHNT, CDR2 FRNRAP. CDR3 DNA (partial): TGTGCTAGTGGTTTGGTACCAGGGGGACTAGCGGGAGAGACCTACAATGAG. It codes for CASGLVPGGLAGETYNE. The whole CDR3 sequence reads CASGLVPGGLAGETYNEQFF.

At least ten counts were recorded for this clone. Incomplete CDR3 DNA: TGTGCCAGTAGTGGATTCGGGGGTATCGATGAG. Its translation: CASSGFGGIDE. The full-length CDR3 reads as CASSGFGGIDEQFF. The V gene is TRBV19, the J gene TRBJ2-1; D perhaps matches TRBD2 (6 bases). The DNA ends 3 residues before the CDR3 does, and the rest of the CDR3 is filled in from the germline J gene. Between the trimmed V and J ends, which lost 5 bases and 8 bases, there was a span of 16 bases. The CDR3 loop spans 14 amino acids. Germline loops: CDR1 LNHDA, CDR2 SQIVND (reference sequence). The entire variable domain, with the rest obtained from reference TRBV19 and TRBJ2-1, is as follows: DGGITQSPKYLFRKEGQNVTLSCEQNLNHDAMYWYRQDPGQGLRLIYYSQIVNDFQKGDIAEGYSVSREKKESFPLTVTSAQKNPTAFYLCASSGFGGIDEQFFGPGTRLTVL.

Worth noting for this clone: One junction end does not reproduce the germline sequence, and a read error may be involved. The read gets to within 3 residues of the CDR3 end, and the germline J gene fills in the rest. This specimen includes other DNA sequences encoding the same CDR3. V is TRBV6-2 or TRBV6-3 and J is TRBJ2-7, with TRBD2 identical over 9 bases. CDR1 is MNHEY, CDR2 SVGEGT, per germline. The CDR3 length is 15 residues. The DNA read from the CDR3 is TGCGCCAGCAGCATAGGGAGACTAGCGGAATACGAG. It translates to CASSIGRLAEYE. The whole CDR3 protein is CASSIGRLAEYEQYF.

This clone was detected many times. The CDR3 is cut off 3 residues early in the read; its end comes from the germline J gene. The chain uses TRBV15 and TRBJ2-5; D is ambiguous. CDR3 size: 16 residues. Trimming pared 0 bases from V and 0 bases from J, leaving 11 bases between. The germline gives CDR1 LNHNV, CDR2 YYDKDF (reference sequence). The CDR3 DNA, read in part, is TGTGCCACCAGCAGAGATCTTGGCTCGTACCAAGAGACC. It codes for CATSRDLGSYQET. The complete CDR3 protein is CATSRDLGSYQETQYF.

This clone was counted many times. The read ends 3 residues shy of where the CDR3 ends; the end is completed using the germline J gene. The rearrangement uses TRBV11-2 and TRBJ1-1; TRBD1 matches 8 bases. Germline V gene lookup returns CDR1 SGHAT and CDR2 FQNNGV. CDR3 length equals 14 residues. CDR3 loop: CASSTTTGAGEAFF. The CDR3 DNA, read in part, is TGTGCCAGCAGCACGACGACAGGGGCAGGGGAA.

This clone was counted many times. The read terminates 3 residues ahead of where the CDR3 ends, so the germline J gene completes it. V is TRBV7-2 and J is TRBJ2-7; 7 bases match TRBD1. The CDR3 length is 15 residues. V lost 5 bases, J lost 0 bases, and 7 bases stayed unmatched. From germline, CDR1 is SGHTA and CDR2 FQGNSA. This CDR3 reads CASSPGTASSYEQYF. The CDR3 bases that were read are TGTGCCAGCAGCCCCGGGACAGCTAGCTCCTACGAG.

In its sample, this clone was seen many times. The CDR3 goes on 3 residues after the read ends, and that part is filled in from the germline J gene. The chain links TRBV5-1 to TRBJ2-1; TRBD1 matches at 10 bases. Trimming cost V 5 bases and J 4 bases; bases outside gene matches: 6. The CDR3 is 15 residues long. CDR1 and CDR2 from the germline V gene are SGHRS and YFSETQ. The sequenced CDR3 bases are TGCGCCAGCAGAACCGGGACAGGGGCGTACAATGAG. Translation: CASRTGTGAYNE. In full, the CDR3 reads CASRTGTGAYNEQFF. Complete variable domain (other parts from reference TRBV5-1 and TRBJ2-1): KAGVTQTPRYLIKTRGQQVTLSCSPISGHRSVSWYQQTPGQGLQFLFEYFSETQRNKGNFPGRFSGRQFSNSRSEMNVSTLELGDSALYLCASRTGTGAYNEQFFGPGTRLTVL.

This clone has at least ten counts. The read comes to an end 3 residues before the CDR3 does, leaving the germline J gene to fill in the end. The rearrangement uses TRBV6-2 or TRBV6-3 and TRBJ1-1, with D perhaps matching TRBD1 (5 bases). CDR1 and CDR2 from the germline V gene are MNHEY and SVGEGT. The ends were cut back, 5 bases at V and 1 base at J, with 11 bases in the middle. The CDR3 runs to 14 residues. The sequenced part of the CDR3 DNA is TGTGCCAGCAGTACCTCTCAGGGGAACACTGAA. This encodes CASSTSQGNTE. The full CDR3 protein reads CASSTSQGNTEAFF.